Described below is a single TCR beta chain sequence and its context. Its antigen is undetermined. This specimen comes from a study of beta chain features in type 1 diabetes. General study findings and limits: The study left unresolved whether HLA type influences TCRB rearrangement. Type 1 diabetes patients had TCRB CDR3s that were shorter (moderately but significantly so) in all four CD4+ subsets.

Central memory, naive, regulatory and stem cell-like memory CD4+ cells were sorted by CD45RO/CCR7/CD25/CD127/CD95/CD27. The investigators reverse transcribed all of the isolated RNA, so they sequenced expressed TCRB transcripts. Only in-frame clones appear in the TCRdb table, and some are missing; sequencing was by immunoSEQ multiplex PCR. The table records approximately 250,000 clones, about 9.3% of them present only once. The sample comprised naive CD4+ T cells from blood. The receptor was derived from a woman aged 18-29 years in good health.

The CDR3: CASSEDSQYNEQFF. As DNA, the CDR3 is TGTGCCAGCAGCGAGGATTCGCAGTACAATGAGCAGTTCTTC. The chain uses TRBV11-2 and TRBJ2-1; D gene unclear. Trimming pared 5 bases from V and 4 bases from J, leaving 12 bases between. This CDR3 has 14 residues. Germline CDR1 and CDR2: SGHAT and FQNNGV.